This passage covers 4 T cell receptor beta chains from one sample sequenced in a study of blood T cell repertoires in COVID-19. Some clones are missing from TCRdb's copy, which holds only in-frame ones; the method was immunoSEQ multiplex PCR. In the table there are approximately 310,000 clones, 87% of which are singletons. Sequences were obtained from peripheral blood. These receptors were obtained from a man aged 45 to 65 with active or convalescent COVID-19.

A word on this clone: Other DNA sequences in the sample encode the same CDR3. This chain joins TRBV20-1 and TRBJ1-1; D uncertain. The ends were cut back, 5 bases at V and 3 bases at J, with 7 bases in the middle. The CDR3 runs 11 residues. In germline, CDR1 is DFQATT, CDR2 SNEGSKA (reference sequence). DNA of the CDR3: TGCAGTGCTCCGAGGGACACTGAAGCTTTCTTT. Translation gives CSAPRDTEAFF.

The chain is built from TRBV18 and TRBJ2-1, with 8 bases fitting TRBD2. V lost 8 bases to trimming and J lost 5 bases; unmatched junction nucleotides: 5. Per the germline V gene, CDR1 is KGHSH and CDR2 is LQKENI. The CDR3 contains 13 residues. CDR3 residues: CASRGGPHNEQFF. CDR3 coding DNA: TGTGCCAGCCGGGGGGGGCCCCACAATGAGCAGTTCTTC.

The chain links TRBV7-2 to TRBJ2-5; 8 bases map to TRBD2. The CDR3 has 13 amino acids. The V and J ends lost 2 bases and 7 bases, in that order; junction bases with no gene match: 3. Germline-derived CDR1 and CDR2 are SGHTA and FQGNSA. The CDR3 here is CASSLWSGGTQYF. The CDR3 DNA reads TGTGCCAGCAGCTTATGGAGCGGGGGGACCCAGTACTTC. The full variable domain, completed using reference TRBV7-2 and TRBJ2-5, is GAGVSQSPSNKVTEKGKDVELRCDPISGHTALYWYRQSLGQGLEFLIYFQGNSAPDKSGLPSDRFSAERTGGSVSTLTIQRTQQEDSAVYLCASSLWSGGTQYFGPGTRLLVL.

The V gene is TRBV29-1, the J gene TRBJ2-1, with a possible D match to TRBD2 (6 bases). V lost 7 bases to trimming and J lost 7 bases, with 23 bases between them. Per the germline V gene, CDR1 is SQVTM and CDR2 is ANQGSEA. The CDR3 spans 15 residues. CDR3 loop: CSALAGSGVRNEQFF. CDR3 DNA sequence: TGCAGCGCCCTGGCCGGGTCGGGAGTTCGTAATGAGCAGTTCTTC.